What follows describes a single TCR beta chain. What it recognizes is unknown. This entry is derived from a study of cytomegalovirus exposure and HLA in healthy donors. Findings of the study overall: Analyzed later, most CMV-associated TCR beta chains appeared HLA-restricted. Associated with HLA alleles at 0.05 false discovery rate in a later analysis were over 15,000 TCR beta sequences.

Vbeta (60) and Jbeta (13) primers were used in the PCR. Only in-frame clones appear in the TCRdb table, and some are missing; sequencing was by immunoSEQ multiplex PCR. The sample holds 150,000 or so clones; under 80% are singletons and the top ten take around 2.3%. Trimming took off 0 bases at V and 2 bases at J, with 8 bases between the two ends. Per the germline V gene, CDR1 is MNHEY and CDR2 is SVGAGI. The CDR3 has 14 amino acids. The TCR sequence derives from a human donor in good health. Source material: PBMCs. The chain is built from TRBV6-5 and TRBJ2-7, with D hard to call. For the CDR3, the DNA is TGTGCCAGCAGTTACTCGATCAAGCCCTACGAGCAGTACTTC. It translates to CASSYSIKPYEQYF.